This TCR beta chain was identified during a study of T cells in Graves' hyperthyroidism and ophthalmopathy. Researchers defined stable Graves' hyperthyroidism as no ophthalmopathy progression within 18 months. From approximately 9.3 ml of fresh peripheral blood, PBMCs were isolated. Amplification of TCR beta CDR3 regions used RNA as the template. The primer set for the first-round RT-PCR of the TCR CDR3 was HTBI. MiXCR, applied by TCRdb to the multiplex PCR reads, yields one record per CDR3 protein. The data show around 500,000 distinct CDR3 sequences, around 15% seen once. The CDR3 consists of 16 residues. The V end was cut by 8 bases, the J end by 3 bases, with 22 bases between. Germline CDR1 ENHRY, CDR2 SYGVKD. The table lists this clonotype with a few counts. Its specificity is unknown. Regarding the study as a whole: Using 13 V-J features, a model discriminated ophthalmopathy from stable hyperthyroidism.

The V and J genes are TRBV10-3 and TRBJ2-5; D tentatively fits TRBD1 or TRBD2 (5 bases each). Sequencing was carried out using blood. The TCR sequence derives from a woman in her 40s with Graves' hyperthyroidism. The CDR3 sequence: CAIGRKPGRREETQYF. DNA for the CDR3: TGTGCCATCGGCCGTAAACCGGGACGACGTGAAGAGACCCAGTACTTC.